A selection of T cell receptor beta chains follows, all from one sample in a study of CD8 T cells in ankylosing spondylitis. TCRdb reprocessed the 5' RACE reads via MiXCR and lists one record per CDR3 protein. The profile shows hundreds of thousands of distinct CDR3 sequences, approximately 12% of them singletons. Sample: blood, either unsorted or a sorted T cell fraction (not recorded which). The receptors originated from a male donor with ankylosing spondylitis. Both conserved end residues are part of each CDR3. The D gene is left open where the match is weak. For some rows the clone size is stated as once, few or many, or as a class when expanded; others skip it.

D gene	V gene	J gene	clone size	CDR3 DNA	CDR3 protein
.	TRBV6-5	TRBJ1-1	many	TGTGCCAGCAGTCACCGGGGGAACACTGAAGCTTTCTTT	CASSHRGNTEAFF
.	TRBV6-1	TRBJ2-4	many	TGTGCCAGCAGTGCCCGAAGGCTAGCCAAAAACATTCAGTACTTC	CASSARRLAKNIQYF
TRBD1	TRBV12-3/TRBV12-4	TRBJ1-2	many	TGTGCCAGCAGCCGGACAGGGAAGAACTATGGCTACACCTTC	CASSRTGKNYGYTF
TRBD1	TRBV4-3	TRBJ1-5	.	TGCGCCAGCAGCCAAGGATGGACAGGTGGGGTGAGTCAGCCCCAGCATTTT	CASSQGWTGGVSQPQHF
.	TRBV20-1	TRBJ2-2	.	TGCAGTGCTAGGAGGCGGGACATTAACACCGGGGAGCTGTTTTTT	CSARRRDINTGELFF
.	TRBV5-5	TRBJ2-7	.	TGTGCCAGCAGCCCTAATCCACTAGCTGAGATCCACGAGCAGTACTTC	CASSPNPLAEIHEQYF
.	TRBV5-1	TRBJ1-5	many	TGCGCCAGCAGCTTGGACGGGGGCCCGGGCAATCAGCCCCAGCATTTT	CASSLDGGPGNQPQHF
TRBD1	TRBV5-6	TRBJ2-2	few	TGTGCCAGCAGCTTGGAGACAGGGGGCGTAGCCGGGGAGCTGTTTTTT	CASSLETGGVAGELFF
.	TRBV20-1	TRBJ1-5	many	TGCAGTGCTAGAGAGAAGGTTTCTAATCAGCCCCAGCATTTT	CSAREKVSNQPQHF
.	TRBV20-1	TRBJ2-3	.	TGCAGTGCTAGAGTTATGACCAGCACAGATACGCAGTATTTT	CSARVMTSTDTQYF
TRBD1	TRBV5-1	TRBJ1-1	once	TGCGCCAGCAGCTTGGGGCCTACAGGGGGCGCGGATACTGAAGCTTTCTTT	CASSLGPTGGADTEAFF
.	TRBV7-2	TRBJ1-2	.	TGTGCCAGCAGCTTAGAGACTGGCGGCTACACCTTC	CASSLETGGYTF
.	TRBV7-9	TRBJ1-1	few	TGTGCCAGCAGAAGGGACTCGAACACTGAAGCTTTCTTT	CASRRDSNTEAFF
.	TRBV28	TRBJ1-1	many	TGTGCCAGCAGTTTCCTAGGTAGGGGTTGGGGCACTGAAGCTTTCTTT	CASSFLGRGWGTEAFF
.	TRBV18	TRBJ2-1	few	TGTGCCAGCTCACCCCGTATACAGTTCCTAACGCGCAATGAGCAGTTCTTC	CASSPRIQFLTRNEQFF
.	TRBV7-2	TRBJ1-4	few	TGTGCCAGCAGCTTAACCAGGTCTGATGCAACTAATGAAAAACTGTTTTTT	CASSLTRSDATNEKLFF
.	TRBV28	TRBJ1-1	few	TGTGCCAGCAGACCCATGGGACGGCCGGGCGGTGAAGCTTTCTTT	CASRPMGRPGGEAFF
TRBD2	TRBV20-1	TRBJ2-3	many	TGCAGTGCTAGAACTAGCGGGAGAGGAGATACGCAGTATTTT	CSARTSGRGDTQYF
.	TRBV11-2	TRBJ2-1	.	TGTGCCAGCAGCTCCCAGGTCCGGGTCGGTGAGCAGTTCTTC	CASSSQVRVGEQFF
.	TRBV4-3	TRBJ2-3	.	TGCGCCAGCAGCCATGAATACCGGCAGTATTTT	CASSHEYRQYF
.	TRBV4-3	TRBJ2-7	few	TGCGCCAGCAGCCAAGCTTTACAGGGCTACGAGCAGTACTTC	CASSQALQGYEQYF
.	TRBV27	TRBJ1-1	few	TGTGCCAGCATCCCTAACAGGGAGGTAACTGAAGCTTTCTTT	CASIPNREVTEAFF
.	TRBV6-4	TRBJ2-7	.	TGTGCCAGCAGAAGAACGAGTAGCTCCTACGAGCAGTACTTC	CASRRTSSSYEQYF
.	TRBV20-1	TRBJ1-6	many	TGCAGTGCTAGATCTTGGACCAGGAATTCACCCCTCCACTTT	CSARSWTRNSPLHF
TRBD2	TRBV5-4	TRBJ2-5	.	TGTGCCAGCAGCAACGGACTAGCGGGACAAGAGACCCAGTACTTC	CASSNGLAGQETQYF
.	TRBV29-1	TRBJ1-3	many	TGCAGCGTTGGTAGAGCTCTCGGAAACACCATATATTTT	CSVGRALGNTIYF
.	TRBV4-1	TRBJ2-1	.	TGCGCCAGCAGCCAAGATTGGGCCAATGAGCAGTTCTTC	CASSQDWANEQFF
.	TRBV29-1	TRBJ1-1	few	TGCAGCGTTGAAAAACCCGGGGGACAGAACACTGAAGCTTTCTTT	CSVEKPGGQNTEAFF
.	TRBV29-1	TRBJ2-1	many	TGCAGCTCCGGGGGACCCTACAATGAGCAGTTCTTC	CSSGGPYNEQFF
.	TRBV7-2	TRBJ1-1	.	TGTGCCAGCAGCTGGACTAACAGGGAAGCTTTCTTT	CASSWTNREAFF
.	TRBV29-1	TRBJ1-1	many	TGCAGCGTTAGTGGCAGGCTGAACACTGAAGCTTTCTTT	CSVSGRLNTEAFF
TRBD1	TRBV10-3	TRBJ2-5	few	TGTGCCATCAGTGGCGGGACAGGGGATCAAGAGACCCAGTACTTC	CAISGGTGDQETQYF
.	TRBV29-1	TRBJ2-7	many	TGCAGCGTTGTTTTCACCCGCGAGCAGTACTTC	CSVVFTREQYF
.	TRBV7-9	TRBJ2-7	few	TGTGCCAGCAGCTTACTAAAGACTACCAACTACGAGCAGTACTTC	CASSLLKTTNYEQYF
.	TRBV20-1	TRBJ1-2	.	TGCAGTGCTTTCGGGCTGGCTAACTATGGCTACACCTTC	CSAFGLANYGYTF
.	TRBV11-2	TRBJ2-7	few	TGTGCCAGCAGCCTTGGACAGACCACCTCCTACGAGCAGTACTTC	CASSLGQTTSYEQYF
.	TRBV27	TRBJ2-7	.	TGTGCCAGCAGTTTATCGTTCGTCAGTTCCTACGAGCAGTACTTC	CASSLSFVSSYEQYF
.	TRBV20-1	TRBJ1-4	.	TGCAGTGCTAGAGATGGCAGGCCTGCAACTAATGAAAAACTGTTTTTT	CSARDGRPATNEKLFF
.	TRBV5-1	TRBJ2-1	few	TGCGCCAGCAGCTTTTCTAGGGGTAACCATGAGCAGTTCTTC	CASSFSRGNHEQFF
.	TRBV5-1	TRBJ2-7	few	TGCGCCAGCAGCCCACGACCCATGGAAACCTACGAGCAGTACTTC	CASSPRPMETYEQYF
.	TRBV9	TRBJ2-5	few	TGTGCCAGCAGCGTAGGTTCATGGCAGGGGGAGACCCAGTACTTC	CASSVGSWQGETQYF